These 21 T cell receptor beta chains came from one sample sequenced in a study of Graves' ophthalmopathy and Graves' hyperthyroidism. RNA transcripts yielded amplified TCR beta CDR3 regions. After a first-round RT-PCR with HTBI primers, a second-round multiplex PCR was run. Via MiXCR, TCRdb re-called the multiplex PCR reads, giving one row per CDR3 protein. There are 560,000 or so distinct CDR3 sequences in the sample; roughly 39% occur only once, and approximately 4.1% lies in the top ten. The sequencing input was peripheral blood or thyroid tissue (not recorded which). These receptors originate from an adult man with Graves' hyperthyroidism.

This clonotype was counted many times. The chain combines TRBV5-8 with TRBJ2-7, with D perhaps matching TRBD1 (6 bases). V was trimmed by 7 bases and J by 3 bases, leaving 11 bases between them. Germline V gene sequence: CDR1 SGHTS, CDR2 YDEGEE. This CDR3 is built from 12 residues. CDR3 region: CASGNRDYEQYF. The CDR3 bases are TGTGCCAGCGGTAACAGGGACTACGAGCAGTACTTC.

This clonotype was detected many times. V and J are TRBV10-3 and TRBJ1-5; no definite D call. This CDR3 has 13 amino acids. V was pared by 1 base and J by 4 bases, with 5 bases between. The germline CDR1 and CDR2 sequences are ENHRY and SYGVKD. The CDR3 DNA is TGTGCCATCAGTGAGTGGCAAAATCAGCCCCAGCATTTT. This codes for CAISEWQNQPQHF.

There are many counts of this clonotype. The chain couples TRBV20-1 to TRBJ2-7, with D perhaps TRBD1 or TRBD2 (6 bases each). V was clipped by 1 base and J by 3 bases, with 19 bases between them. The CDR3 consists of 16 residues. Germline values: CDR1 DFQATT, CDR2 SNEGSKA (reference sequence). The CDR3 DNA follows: TGCAGTGCTAGAGTTTCCCTTTCGGGGGCCTTCTACGAGCAGTACTTC. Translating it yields CSARVSLSGAFYEQYF.

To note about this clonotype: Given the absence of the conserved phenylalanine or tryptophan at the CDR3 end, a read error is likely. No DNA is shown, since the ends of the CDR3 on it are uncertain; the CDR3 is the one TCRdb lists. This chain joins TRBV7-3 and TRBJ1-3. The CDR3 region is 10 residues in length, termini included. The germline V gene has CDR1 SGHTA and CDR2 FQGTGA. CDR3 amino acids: CASSRRGRTS.

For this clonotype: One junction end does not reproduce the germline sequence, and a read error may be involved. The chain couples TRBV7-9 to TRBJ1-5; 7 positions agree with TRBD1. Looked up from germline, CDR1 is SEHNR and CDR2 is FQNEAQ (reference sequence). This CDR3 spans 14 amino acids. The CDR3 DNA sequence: TGTGCCAGCAGCTTTACAGGGGACAATCAGTCCCAGCATTTT. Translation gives CASSFTGDNQSQHF.

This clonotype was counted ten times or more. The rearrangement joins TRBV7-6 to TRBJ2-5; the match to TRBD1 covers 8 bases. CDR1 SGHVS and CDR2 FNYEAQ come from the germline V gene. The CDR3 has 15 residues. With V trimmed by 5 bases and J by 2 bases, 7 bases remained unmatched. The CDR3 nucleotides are TGTGCCAGCAGCCGAGGACAGGGCAAGCAAGAGACCCAGTACTTC. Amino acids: CASSRGQGKQETQYF.

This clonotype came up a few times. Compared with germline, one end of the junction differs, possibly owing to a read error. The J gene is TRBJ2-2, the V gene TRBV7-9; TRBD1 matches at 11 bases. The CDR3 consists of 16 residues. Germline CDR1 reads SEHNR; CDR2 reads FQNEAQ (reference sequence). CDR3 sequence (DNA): TGTGCCAGCAGCGCGCGGACAGGGGGCATTGGGGGTGAGCAGTTTTTT. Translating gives CASSARTGGIGGEQFF.

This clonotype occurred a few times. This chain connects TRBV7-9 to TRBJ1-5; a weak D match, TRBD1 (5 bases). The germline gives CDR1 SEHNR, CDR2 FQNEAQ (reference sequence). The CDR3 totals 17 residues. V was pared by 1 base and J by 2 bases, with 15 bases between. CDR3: CASSLVGPGTRNQPQHF. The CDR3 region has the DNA TGTGCCAGCAGCTTAGTAGGCCCAGGGACGCGCAATCAGCCCCAGCATTTT.

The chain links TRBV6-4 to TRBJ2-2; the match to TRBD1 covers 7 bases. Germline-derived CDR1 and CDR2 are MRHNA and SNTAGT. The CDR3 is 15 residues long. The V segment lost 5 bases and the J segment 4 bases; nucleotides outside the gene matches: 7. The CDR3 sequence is CASSKQGKGTGELFF. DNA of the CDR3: TGTGCCAGCAGTAAACAGGGGAAGGGCACCGGGGAGCTGTTTTTT.

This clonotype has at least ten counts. In nucleotides, the CDR3 is TGTGCCTGGATGGACAGGGGGACTGAAGCTTTCTTT. It is translated as CAWMDRGTEAFF. The rearrangement joins TRBV30 to TRBJ1-1; 10 nucleotides match TRBD1. CDR1 is GTSNPN, CDR2 SVGIG, per germline (reference sequence). There are 12 residues in the CDR3. The J segment lost 5 bases and the V segment lost 4 bases, leaving 1 base of the junction unmatched.

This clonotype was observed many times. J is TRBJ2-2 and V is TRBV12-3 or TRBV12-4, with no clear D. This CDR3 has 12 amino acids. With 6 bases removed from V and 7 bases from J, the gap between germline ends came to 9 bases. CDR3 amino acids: CASSQYGGELFF. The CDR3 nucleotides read TGTGCCAGCAGCCAATATGGCGGGGAGCTGTTTTTT.

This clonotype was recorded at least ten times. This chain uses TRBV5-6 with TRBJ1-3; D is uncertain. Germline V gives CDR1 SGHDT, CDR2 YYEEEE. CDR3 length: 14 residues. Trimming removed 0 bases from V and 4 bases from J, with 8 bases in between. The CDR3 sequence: CASSLAGFGNTIYF. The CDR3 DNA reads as TGTGCCAGCAGCTTGGCGGGGTTCGGAAACACCATATATTTT.

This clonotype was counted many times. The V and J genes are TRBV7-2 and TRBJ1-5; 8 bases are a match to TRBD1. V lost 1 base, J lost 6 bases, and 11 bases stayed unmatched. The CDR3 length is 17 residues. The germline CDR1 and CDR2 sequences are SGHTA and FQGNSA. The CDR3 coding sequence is TGTGCCAGCAGCTTAGACTTCGGCCAGGGGGCTGTTCAGCCCCAGCATTTT. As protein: CASSLDFGQGAVQPQHF.

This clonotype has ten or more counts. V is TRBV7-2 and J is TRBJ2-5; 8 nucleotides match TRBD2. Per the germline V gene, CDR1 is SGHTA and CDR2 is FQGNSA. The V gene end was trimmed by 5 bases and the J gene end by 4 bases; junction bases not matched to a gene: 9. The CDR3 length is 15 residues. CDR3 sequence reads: CASSIVAGGGETQYF. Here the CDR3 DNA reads TGTGCCAGCAGCATAGTGGCGGGGGGAGGAGAGACCCAGTACTTC.

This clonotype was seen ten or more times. This chain's CDR3 is CASSRNPGGVGQETQYF. In nucleotides, the CDR3 is TGCGCCAGCAGCCGGAATCCAGGGGGCGTAGGACAAGAGACCCAGTACTTC. V gene TRBV5-1 combines with J gene TRBJ2-5; 8 bases are shared with TRBD1. J was trimmed by 2 bases and V by 4 bases; bases with no gene match: 13. The CDR3 loop spans 17 amino acids. Per germline, CDR1 SGHRS and CDR2 YFSETQ.

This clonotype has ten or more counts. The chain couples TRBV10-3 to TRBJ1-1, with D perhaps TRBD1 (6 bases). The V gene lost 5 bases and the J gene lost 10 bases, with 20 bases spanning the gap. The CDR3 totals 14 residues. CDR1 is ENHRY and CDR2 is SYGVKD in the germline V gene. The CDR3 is CAISPTTGYFRAFF. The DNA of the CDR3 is TGTGCCATCAGTCCCACGACAGGATACTTTCGAGCTTTCTTT.

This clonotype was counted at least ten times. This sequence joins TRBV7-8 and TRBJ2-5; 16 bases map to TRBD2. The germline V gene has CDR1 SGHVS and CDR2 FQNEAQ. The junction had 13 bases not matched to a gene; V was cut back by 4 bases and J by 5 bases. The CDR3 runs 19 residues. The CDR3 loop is CASSSTTGTSGRARETQYF. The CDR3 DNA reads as TGTGCCAGCAGCTCTACAACGGGGACTAGCGGGAGGGCCAGGGAGACCCAGTACTTC.

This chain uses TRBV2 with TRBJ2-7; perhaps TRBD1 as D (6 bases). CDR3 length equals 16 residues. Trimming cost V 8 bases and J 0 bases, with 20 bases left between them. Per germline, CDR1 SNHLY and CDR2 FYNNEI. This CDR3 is CASSAKTQGGSYEQYF. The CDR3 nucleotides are TGTGCCAGCTCAGCAAAGACACAGGGCGGCTCCTACGAGCAGTACTTC.

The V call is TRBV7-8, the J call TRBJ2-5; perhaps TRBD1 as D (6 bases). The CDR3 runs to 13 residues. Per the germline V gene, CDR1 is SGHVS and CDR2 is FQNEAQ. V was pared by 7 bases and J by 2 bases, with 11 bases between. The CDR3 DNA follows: TGTGCCAGCATACCAGGGGCACAAGAGACCCAGTACTTC. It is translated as CASIPGAQETQYF. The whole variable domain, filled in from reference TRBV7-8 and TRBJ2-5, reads GAGVSQSPRYKVAKRGQDVALRCDPISGHVSLFWYQQALGQGPEFLTYFQNEAQLDKSGLPSDRFFAERPEGSVSTLKIQRTQQEDSAVYLCASIPGAQETQYFGPGTRLLVL.

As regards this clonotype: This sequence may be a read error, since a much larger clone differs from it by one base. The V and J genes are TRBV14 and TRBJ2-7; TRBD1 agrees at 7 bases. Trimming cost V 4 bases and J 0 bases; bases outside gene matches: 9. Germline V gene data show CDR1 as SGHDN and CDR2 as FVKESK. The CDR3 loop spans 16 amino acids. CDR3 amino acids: CASSRDGTVFSYEQYF. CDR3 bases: TGTGCCAGCAGCCGAGACGGGACAGTCTTCTCCTACGAGCAGTACTTC.

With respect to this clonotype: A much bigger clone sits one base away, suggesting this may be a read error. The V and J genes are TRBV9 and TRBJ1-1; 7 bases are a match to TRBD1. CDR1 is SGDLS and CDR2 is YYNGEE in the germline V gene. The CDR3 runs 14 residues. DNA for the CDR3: TGTGACAGCAGCGAATGGACAGGGAACACTGAAGCTTTCTTT. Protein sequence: CDSSEWTGNTEAFF. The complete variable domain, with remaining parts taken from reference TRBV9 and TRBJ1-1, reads DSGVTQTPKHLITATGQRVTLRCSPRSGDLSVYWYQQSLDQGLQFLIQYYNGEERAKGNILERFSAQQFPDLHSELNLSSLELGDSALYFCDSSEWTGNTEAFFGQGTRLTVV.